This record concerns one T cell receptor (beta chain) sequence. The record originates from a study of blood T cell repertoires in COVID-19. Background on the study: The United States, Italy and Spain supplied acute and convalescent COVID-19 samples. Sample material is recorded as cDNA or gDNA derived from T cells, B-cell-depleted T cells, or PBMCs.

Sequenced by immunoSEQ multiplex PCR; TCRdb stores in-frame clones only, minus some. The sample contains a few hundred thousand clones, almost 90% of which appear only once. Participants, about 18 to 90 years old, spanned about two dozen US areas. Participants reported their clinical history, and cohort assignment relied on those reports. What was sequenced was PBMCs or T cells enriched from blood (not recorded which). The sequence came from a woman aged 18-29 years with acute COVID-19.

As DNA, the CDR3 is TGCGCCAGCAGCTTACAGGGGATATCTAATGAAAAACTGTTTTTT. Translated, it gives CASSLQGISNEKLFF. V is TRBV5-1 and J is TRBJ1-4, with TRBD1 matching over 7 bases. V gave up 2 bases and J gave up 3 bases; unmatched junction bases: 4. The length of the CDR3 is 15 residues. Germline assignment: CDR1 SGHRS and CDR2 YFSETQ.